This T cell receptor beta chain was sequenced for a study of beta chain features in type 1 diabetes (dated by TCRdb to 2017 to 2018). At the level of the whole study: Mean age, gender distribution, total cell number and subset yield did not differ between patients and healthy donors. A total of roughly 100 million sorted cells were examined across all samples, and the number of cells per subset was strongly correlated with RNA yield. The study compared the TCRB repertoires of sorted circulating CD4+ T cell subsets in recently diagnosed type 1 diabetes patients with those in matched healthy donors. Whereas all 30 or so donors provided naive and central memory subsets, regulatory and stem cell-like memory subsets were isolated from just 8 patients and about eight healthy donors.

Measured from the cysteine to the phenylalanine, the CDR3 is 13 residues long. Here the CDR3 DNA is all that survives: 39 bases in frame from base 1. The germline V gene gives CDR1 as ENHRY and CDR2 as SYGVKD. Relative to germline, V is missing 6 bases and J is missing 8 bases, with 6 bases of the junction outside any gene match. Each donor gave one peripheral blood draw, averaging around 0.11 L, which was collected into heparinised tubes. A BD FACSAria II was used to sort naive, central memory, regulatory and stem cell-like memory CD4+ T cells with a panel that included CD45RO, CCR7, CD25, CD127, CD95 and CD27. All sorted populations exceeded 98% purity. PBMCs were isolated right away by Lymphoprep density gradient centrifugation and were stained directly, without culture. To minimize batch effects, samples were stained and sorted in pairs, one healthy donor with one patient per experiment. The entire isolated RNA was reverse transcribed using the High Capacity cDNA Reverse Transcription Kit, and thus expressed TCRB transcripts were sequenced. Naive, central memory and regulatory T cell samples underwent deep immunoSEQ sequencing, averaging around 3.9 million total reads per sample. Sorted cells were lysed in RLT buffer and RNA was extracted with DNase-treated RNeasy Micro or Mini kits, depending on cell number. To prevent cross-contamination, each cell subset was processed individually, whereas patient and healthy donor samples were processed jointly. TCRB sequences were amplified from cDNA with the immunoSEQ multiplex PCR, producing 87-bp fragments spanning the CDR3 region. Amplicons were sequenced on the Illumina HiSeq platform. The published analysis was carried out like this. PCR bias was corrected computationally using synthetic template baselines, and reads within Hamming distance 2 were collapsed, with unmergeable singletons discarded. Reads were aligned against IMGT to assign V, D and J genes, CDR3 length and insertions or deletions at six rearrangement sites. Within each subset, clonotype counts were normalized to sorted cell number, after which true diversity and Gini coefficients were computed with the tcR R package. The overlap coefficient, calculated on TCRB nucleotide sequences, was used to quantify repertoire sharing. Here the immuneACCESS table is served through TCRdb, limited to in-frame sequences with V and J called. Missing clones are a known gap in these copies; in checked studies unresolved V genes cover under half, and the rest lacks a known reason. V, J and clone size reflect that table, while D and trimming were determined from the DNA. Counted in this sample were about 150,000 clones; 9% to 10% of them appeared once. Roughly 2.5% of the sample belongs to the ten largest clones.

This clone was detected only a few times. Its antigen target is currently unknown. Base qualities were left out, and no much larger clone turns up one base away. Broader findings and caveats from the paper: PCR might favor shorter templates, but patient and control samples were amplified and corrected together, so any skew would affect both groups equally. Naive, central memory and regulatory TCRB repertoires appeared to be more alike among patients than among healthy donors. Because the HLA sub-analyses included only small numbers of individuals, any influence of HLA type on TCRB rearrangement was left unresolved. At VDJ recombination sites, patients with type 1 diabetes made fewer insertions and deleted more nucleotides, a pattern implying thymic rearrangement abnormalities. Type 1 diabetes patients showed a moderate but significant shortening of TCRB CDR3 length in all four CD4+ subsets. Because cDNA rather than genomic DNA was sequenced, highly expressing activated cells could have been over-represented, although no difference in activation and CD3 levels was found between groups.

Recombination connected TRBV10-3 to TRBJ1-4; 7 middle bases align to TRBD1. Specimen: central memory CD4+ T cells from blood. This receptor was taken from a woman aged 18-35 years in good health. Here the CDR3 is given as CAIREQGGEKLFF. Read as DNA, the sequence is TGTGCCATCAGGGAGCAGGGGGGAGAAAAACTGTTTTTT.